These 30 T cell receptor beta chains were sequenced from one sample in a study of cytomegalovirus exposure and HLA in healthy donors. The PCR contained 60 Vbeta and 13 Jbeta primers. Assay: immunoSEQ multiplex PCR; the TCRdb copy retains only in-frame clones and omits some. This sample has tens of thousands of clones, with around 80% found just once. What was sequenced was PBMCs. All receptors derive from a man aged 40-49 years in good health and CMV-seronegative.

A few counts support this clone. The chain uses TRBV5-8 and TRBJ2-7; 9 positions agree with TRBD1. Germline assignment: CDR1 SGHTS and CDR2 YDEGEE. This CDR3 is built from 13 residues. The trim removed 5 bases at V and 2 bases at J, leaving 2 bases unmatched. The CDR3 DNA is TGTGCCAGCAGGCGGACAGGGGCCTACGAGCAGTACTTC. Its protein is CASRRTGAYEQYF.

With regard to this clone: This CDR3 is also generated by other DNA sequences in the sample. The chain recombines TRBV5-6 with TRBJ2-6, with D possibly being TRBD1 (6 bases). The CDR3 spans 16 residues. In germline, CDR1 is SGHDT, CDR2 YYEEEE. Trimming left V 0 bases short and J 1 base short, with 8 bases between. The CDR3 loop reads CASSLGGGSGANVLTF. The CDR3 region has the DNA TGTGCCAGCAGCTTGGGAGGGGGATCTGGGGCCAACGTCCTGACTTTC.

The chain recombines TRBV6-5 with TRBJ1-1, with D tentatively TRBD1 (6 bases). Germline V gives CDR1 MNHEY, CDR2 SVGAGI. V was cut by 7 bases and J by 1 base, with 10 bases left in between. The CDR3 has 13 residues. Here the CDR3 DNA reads TGTGCCAGCAACAGACAGGAGAACACTGAAGCTTTCTTT. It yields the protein CASNRQENTEAFF.

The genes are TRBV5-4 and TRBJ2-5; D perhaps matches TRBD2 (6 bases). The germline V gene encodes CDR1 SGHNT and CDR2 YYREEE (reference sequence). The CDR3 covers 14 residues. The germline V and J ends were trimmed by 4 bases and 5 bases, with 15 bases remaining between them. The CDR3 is CASSMGTSRETQYF. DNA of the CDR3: TGTGCCAGCAGCATGGGGACTTCGAGGGAGACCCAGTACTTC.

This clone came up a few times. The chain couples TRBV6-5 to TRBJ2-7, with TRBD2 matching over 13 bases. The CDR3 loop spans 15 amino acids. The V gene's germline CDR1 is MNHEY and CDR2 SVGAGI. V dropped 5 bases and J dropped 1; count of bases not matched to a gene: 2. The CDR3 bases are TGTGCCAGCAGTAGGACTAGCGGGGGATCCTACGAGCAGTACTTC. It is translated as CASSRTSGGSYEQYF.

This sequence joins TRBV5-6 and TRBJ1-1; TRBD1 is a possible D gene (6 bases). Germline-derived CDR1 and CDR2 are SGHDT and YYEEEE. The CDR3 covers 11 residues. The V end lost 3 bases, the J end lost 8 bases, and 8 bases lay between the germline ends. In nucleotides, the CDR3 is TGTGCCAGCAGCTCGGGACAAGAAGCTTTCTTT. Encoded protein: CASSSGQEAFF.

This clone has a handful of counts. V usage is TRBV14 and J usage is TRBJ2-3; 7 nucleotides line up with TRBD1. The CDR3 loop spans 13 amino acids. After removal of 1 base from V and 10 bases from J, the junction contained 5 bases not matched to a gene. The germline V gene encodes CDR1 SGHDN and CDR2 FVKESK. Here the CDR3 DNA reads TGTGCCAGCAGCCAAGGACAGGGATTACCGCAGTATTTT. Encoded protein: CASSQGQGLPQYF.

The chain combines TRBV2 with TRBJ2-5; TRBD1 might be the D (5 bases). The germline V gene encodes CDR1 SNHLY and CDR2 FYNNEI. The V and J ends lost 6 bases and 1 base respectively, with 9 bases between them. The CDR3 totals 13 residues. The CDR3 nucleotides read TGTGCCAGCAGCCTAGACAGCCAAGAGACCCAGTACTTC. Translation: CASSLDSQETQYF.

The CDR3 is CASSFEGKETDTQYF. CDR3 in DNA: TGTGCCAGCAGTTTTGAGGGTAAGGAGACAGATACGCAGTATTTT. The chain is built from TRBV27 and TRBJ2-3; maybe TRBD2 (5 bases). The germline V and J ends were trimmed by 3 bases and 3 bases, with 13 bases remaining between them. Germline V lookup: CDR1 MNHEY, CDR2 SMNVEV (reference sequence). The CDR3 has 15 residues.

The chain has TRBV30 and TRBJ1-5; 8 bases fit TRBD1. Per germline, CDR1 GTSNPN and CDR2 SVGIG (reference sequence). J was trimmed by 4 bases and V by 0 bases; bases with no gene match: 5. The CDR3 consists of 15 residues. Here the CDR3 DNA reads TGTGCCTGGAGTGTACCGGACAGGGTAAATCAGCCCCAGCATTTT. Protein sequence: CAWSVPDRVNQPQHF.

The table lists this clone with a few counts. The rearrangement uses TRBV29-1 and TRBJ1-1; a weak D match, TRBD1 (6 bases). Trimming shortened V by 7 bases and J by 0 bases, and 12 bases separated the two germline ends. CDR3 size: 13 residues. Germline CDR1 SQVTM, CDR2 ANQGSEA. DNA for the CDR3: TGCAGCGCCTCGGACAGAATGAACACTGAAGCTTTCTTT. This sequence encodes CSASDRMNTEAFF.

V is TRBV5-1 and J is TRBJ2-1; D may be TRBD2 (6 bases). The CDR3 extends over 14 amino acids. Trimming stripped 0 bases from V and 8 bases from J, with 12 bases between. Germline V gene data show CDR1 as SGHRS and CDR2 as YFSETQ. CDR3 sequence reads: CASSLGRGVDEQFF. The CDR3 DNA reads TGCGCCAGCAGCTTGGGGAGGGGTGTCGATGAGCAGTTCTTC. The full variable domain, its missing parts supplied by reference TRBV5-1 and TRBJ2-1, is KAGVTQTPRYLIKTRGQQVTLSCSPISGHRSVSWYQQTPGQGLQFLFEYFSETQRNKGNFPGRFSGRQFSNSRSEMNVSTLELGDSALYLCASSLGRGVDEQFFGPGTRLTVL.

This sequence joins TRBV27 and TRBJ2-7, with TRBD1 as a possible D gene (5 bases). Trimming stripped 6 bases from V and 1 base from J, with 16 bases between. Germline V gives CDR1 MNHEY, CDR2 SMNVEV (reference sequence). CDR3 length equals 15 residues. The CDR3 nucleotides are TGTGCCAGCAGGCTGACAGTCGCGCTTTCCTACGAGCAGTACTTC. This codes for CASRLTVALSYEQYF.

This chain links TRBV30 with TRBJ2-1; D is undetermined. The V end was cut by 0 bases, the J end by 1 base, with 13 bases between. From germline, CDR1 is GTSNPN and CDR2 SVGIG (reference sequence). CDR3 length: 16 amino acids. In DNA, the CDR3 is TGTGCCTGGAGTGTACATCCTTCCAGTTCCTACAATGAGCAGTTCTTC. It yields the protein CAWSVHPSSSYNEQFF.

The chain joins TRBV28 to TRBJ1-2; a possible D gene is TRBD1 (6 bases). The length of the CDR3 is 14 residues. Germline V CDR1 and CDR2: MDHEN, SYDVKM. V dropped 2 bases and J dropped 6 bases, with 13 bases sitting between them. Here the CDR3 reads CASSLTRGLDGYTF. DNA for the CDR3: TGTGCCAGCAGTTTAACCAGGGGCTTGGATGGCTACACCTTC.

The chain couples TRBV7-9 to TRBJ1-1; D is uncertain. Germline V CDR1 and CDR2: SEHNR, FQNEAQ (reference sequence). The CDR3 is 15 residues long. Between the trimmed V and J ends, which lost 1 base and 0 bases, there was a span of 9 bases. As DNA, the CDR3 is TGTGCCAGCAGCTTAGTACAATCAGTGAACACTGAAGCTTTCTTT. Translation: CASSLVQSVNTEAFF.

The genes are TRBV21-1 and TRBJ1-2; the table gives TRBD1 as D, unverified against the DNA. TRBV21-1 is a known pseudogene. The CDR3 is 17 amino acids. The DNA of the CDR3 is TGTGCCAGCAGCCCCCAACTAATTCGGGACAGGGTAGCCGGCTACACCTTC. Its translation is CASSPQLIRDRVAGYTF.

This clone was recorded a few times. CDR3 residues: CASSEGGYGYTF. The CDR3 DNA reads as TGTGCCAGCAGCGAAGGGGGCTATGGCTACACCTTC. The rearrangement links TRBV6-5 to TRBJ1-2; maybe TRBD1 (6 bases). V was clipped by 6 bases and J by 4 bases, with 9 bases between them. CDR3 size: 12 residues. Per germline, CDR1 MNHEY and CDR2 SVGAGI.

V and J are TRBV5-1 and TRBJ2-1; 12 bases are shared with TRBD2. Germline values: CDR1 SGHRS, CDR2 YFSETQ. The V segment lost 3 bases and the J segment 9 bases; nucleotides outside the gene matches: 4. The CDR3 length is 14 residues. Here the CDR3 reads CASSSSGGAGEQFF. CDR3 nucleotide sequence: TGCGCCAGCAGCTCTAGCGGGGGGGCCGGTGAGCAGTTCTTC.

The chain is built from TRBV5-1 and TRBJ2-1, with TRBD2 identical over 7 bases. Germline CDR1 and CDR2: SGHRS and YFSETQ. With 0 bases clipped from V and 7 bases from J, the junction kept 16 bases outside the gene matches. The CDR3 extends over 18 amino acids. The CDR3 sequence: CASSLEAGRHVGTNEQFF. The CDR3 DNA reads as TGCGCCAGCAGCTTGGAAGCGGGGAGGCACGTCGGTACGAATGAGCAGTTCTTC. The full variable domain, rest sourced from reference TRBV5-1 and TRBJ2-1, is KAGVTQTPRYLIKTRGQQVTLSCSPISGHRSVSWYQQTPGQGLQFLFEYFSETQRNKGNFPGRFSGRQFSNSRSEMNVSTLELGDSALYLCASSLEAGRHVGTNEQFFGPGTRLTVL.

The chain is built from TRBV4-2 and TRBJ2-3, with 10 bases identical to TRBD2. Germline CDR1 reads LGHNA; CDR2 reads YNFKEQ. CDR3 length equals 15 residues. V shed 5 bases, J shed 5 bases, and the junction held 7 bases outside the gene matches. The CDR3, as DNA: TGTGCCAGCAGCTTCCAAGCGGGAGGGCTAGATACGCAGTATTTT. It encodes CASSFQAGGLDTQYF.

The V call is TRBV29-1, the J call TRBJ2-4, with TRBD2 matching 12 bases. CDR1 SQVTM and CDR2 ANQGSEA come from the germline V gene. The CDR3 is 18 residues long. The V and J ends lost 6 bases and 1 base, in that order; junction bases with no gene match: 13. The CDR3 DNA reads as TGCAGCGTGCTAATGACTAGCGGGAGTTTCTTGGCCAAAAACATTCAGTACTTC. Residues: CSVLMTSGSFLAKNIQYF.

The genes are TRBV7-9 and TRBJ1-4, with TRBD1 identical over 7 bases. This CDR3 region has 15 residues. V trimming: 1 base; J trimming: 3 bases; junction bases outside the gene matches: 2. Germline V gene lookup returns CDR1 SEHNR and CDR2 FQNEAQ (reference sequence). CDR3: CASSLGDRANEKLFF. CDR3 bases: TGTGCCAGCAGCTTAGGAGACAGGGCTAATGAAAAACTGTTTTTT.

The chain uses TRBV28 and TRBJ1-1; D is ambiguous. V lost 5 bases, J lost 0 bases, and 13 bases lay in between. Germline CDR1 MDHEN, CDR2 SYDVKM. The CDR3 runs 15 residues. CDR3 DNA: TGTGCCAGCAGTGATCTTTCGGGGATGAACACTGAAGCTTTCTTT. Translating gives CASSDLSGMNTEAFF.

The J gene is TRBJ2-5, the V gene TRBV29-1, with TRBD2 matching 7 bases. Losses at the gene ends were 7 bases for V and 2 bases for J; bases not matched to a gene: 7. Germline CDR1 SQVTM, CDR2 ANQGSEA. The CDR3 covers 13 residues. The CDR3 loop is CSALGTTQETQYF. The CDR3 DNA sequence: TGCAGCGCCCTGGGGACTACACAAGAGACCCAGTACTTC. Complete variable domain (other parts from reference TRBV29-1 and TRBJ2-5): SAVISQKPSRDICQRGTSLTIQCQVDSQVTMMFWYRQQPGQSLTLIATANQGSEATYESGFVIDKFPISRPNLTFSTLTVSNMSPEDSSIYLCSALGTTQETQYFGPGTRLLVL.

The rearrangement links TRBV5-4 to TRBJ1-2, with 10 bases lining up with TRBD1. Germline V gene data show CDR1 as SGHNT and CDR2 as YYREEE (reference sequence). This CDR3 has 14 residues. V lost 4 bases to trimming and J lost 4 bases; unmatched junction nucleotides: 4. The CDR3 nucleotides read TGTGCCAGCAGCCCGGGACAGGGGACCTATGGCTACACCTTC. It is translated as CASSPGQGTYGYTF.

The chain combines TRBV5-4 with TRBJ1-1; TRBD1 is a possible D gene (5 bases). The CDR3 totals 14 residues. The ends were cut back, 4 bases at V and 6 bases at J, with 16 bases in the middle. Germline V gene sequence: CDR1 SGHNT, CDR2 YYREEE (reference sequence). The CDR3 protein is CASSPISGHPEAFF. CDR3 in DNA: TGTGCCAGCAGCCCGATATCCGGACACCCTGAAGCTTTCTTT.

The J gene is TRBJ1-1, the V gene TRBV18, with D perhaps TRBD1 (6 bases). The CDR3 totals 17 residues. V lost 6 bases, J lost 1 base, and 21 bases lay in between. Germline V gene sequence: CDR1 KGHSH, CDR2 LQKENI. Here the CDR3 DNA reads TGTGCCAGCTCCCTGAGGGGACACCTAAATGAGAACACTGAAGCTTTCTTT. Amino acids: CASSLRGHLNENTEAFF.

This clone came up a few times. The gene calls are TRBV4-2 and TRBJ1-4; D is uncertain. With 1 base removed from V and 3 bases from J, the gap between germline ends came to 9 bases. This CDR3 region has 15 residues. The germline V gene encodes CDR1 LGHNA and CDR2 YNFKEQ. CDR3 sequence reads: CASSQGTPANEKLFF. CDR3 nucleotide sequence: TGTGCCAGCAGCCAAGGGACTCCAGCTAATGAAAAACTGTTTTTT.

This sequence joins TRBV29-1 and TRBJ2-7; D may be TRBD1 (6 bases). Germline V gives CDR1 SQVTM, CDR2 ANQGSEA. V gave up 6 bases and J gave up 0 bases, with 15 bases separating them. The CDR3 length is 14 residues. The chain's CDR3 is CSVQRQESSYEQYF. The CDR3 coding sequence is TGCAGCGTCCAGCGACAGGAGAGCTCCTACGAGCAGTACTTC.